This record covers a single T cell receptor (beta chain). Its antigen remains unknown. The source of the sample is a study of shared clonotypes between healthy human individuals. Study summary: A donor's plate count was three for CD4 naive and three for CD4 memory; CD8 naive had two and CD8 memory one.

TCRdb's copy holds only in-frame clones and misses some; the assay was immunoSEQ multiplex PCR. The data show 950,000 to 1,100,000 clones, with around 75% seen just once and approximately 1.5% held by the top ten. Per germline, CDR1 SGHTA and CDR2 FQGNSA. Deletions cut 5 bases from V and 8 bases from J, with 12 bases between. The CDR3 consists of 12 residues. Study outcomes and limitations: Clonotypes not shared had lower generation probabilities than those common to all four donors.

The material sequenced was memory CD4+ T cells sorted from blood. Subset of the sample: CD45RA-negative fraction. The J gene is TRBJ1-2, the V gene TRBV7-2, with D perhaps TRBD1 (5 bases). This clonotype was obtained from a man in his late teens or twenties in good health. This chain's CDR3 is CASSPRVVGYTF. The CDR3 nucleotides read TGTGCCAGCAGCCCCAGGGTAGTAGGCTACACCTTC.